The 20 T cell receptor beta chains below come from one sample, sequenced in a study of T cells in tuberculosis. Time point described: new active TB diagnosis, blood taken before or within 7 days of starting treatment. Some clones are missing from TCRdb's copy, which holds only in-frame ones; the method was immunoSEQ multiplex PCR. This table has about 34,000 clones, approximately 90% appearing once. The input for sequencing was PBMCs, taken at tuberculosis diagnosis. The receptors stem from an adult with tuberculosis.

This clone was counted only a few times. The chain has TRBV7-2 and TRBJ2-2; 8 positions agree with TRBD2. Trimming cost V 5 bases and J 6 bases; bases outside gene matches: 8. Germline CDR1 and CDR2: SGHTA and FQGNSA. The CDR3 loop spans 15 amino acids. CDR3 amino acids: CASSLGLGGAGELFF. DNA for the CDR3: TGTGCCAGCAGCCTCGGACTCGGGGGGGCCGGGGAGCTGTTTTTT.

The chain employs TRBV7-2 and TRBJ2-5, with TRBD2 identical over 9 bases. This CDR3 has 16 amino acids. The junction had 13 bases not matched to a gene; V was cut back by 4 bases and J by 7 bases. In germline, CDR1 is SGHTA, CDR2 FQGNSA. The CDR3 bases are TGTGCCAGCAGCTCCCCAGGTAGCGGGGGTTCGGGGACCCAGTACTTC. Protein product: CASSSPGSGGSGTQYF.

The J gene is TRBJ2-1, the V gene TRBV30; TRBD2 agrees at 9 bases. Per the germline V gene, CDR1 is GTSNPN and CDR2 is SVGIG (reference sequence). The V and J ends lost 4 bases and 3 bases, in that order; junction bases with no gene match: 10. This CDR3 is built from 16 residues. For the CDR3, the DNA is TGTGCCTGGAACACCGGGACTAGCTTTTTCTACAATGAGCAGTTCTTC. This gives the protein CAWNTGTSFFYNEQFF.

This clone showed up just a few times. The chain uses TRBV7-2 and TRBJ2-4, with D possibly matching TRBD1 (5 bases). Trimming removed 1 base from V and 3 bases from J, with 16 bases in between. Looked up from germline, CDR1 is SGHTA and CDR2 is FQGNSA. The CDR3 spans 17 residues. CDR3 sequence reads: CASSLVGLADSKNIQYF. CDR3 in DNA: TGTGCCAGCAGCTTAGTCGGGCTTGCAGACAGCAAAAACATTCAGTACTTC.

V and J are TRBV14 and TRBJ1-2; possible D gene TRBD1, 6 bases. Trimming removed 7 bases from V and 4 bases from J, with 22 bases in between. In germline, CDR1 is SGHDN, CDR2 FVKESK. This CDR3 region has 16 residues. CDR3 protein: CASTSHALDRTYGYTF. CDR3 bases: TGTGCCAGCACCAGCCACGCTCTCGACAGGACCTATGGCTACACCTTC.

The chain has TRBV28 and TRBJ1-2; D is possibly TRBD1 (5 bases). V dropped 4 bases and J dropped 4 bases, with 13 bases sitting between them. The CDR3 runs to 14 residues. Germline V gene sequence: CDR1 MDHEN, CDR2 SYDVKM. The CDR3: CASSSGQGGYGYTF. The CDR3 region has the DNA TGTGCCAGCAGTTCTGGCCAGGGCGGCTATGGCTACACCTTC.

V gene TRBV10-2 combines with J gene TRBJ2-2, with 11 bases fitting TRBD1. CDR3 size: 16 residues. The junction had 8 bases not matched to a gene; V was cut back by 6 bases and J by 5 bases. Germline CDR1 reads WSHSY; CDR2 reads SAAADI. CDR3 loop: CASRPGTGGKTGELFF. CDR3 coding DNA: TGCGCCAGCAGACCCGGGACAGGGGGAAAAACCGGGGAGCTGTTTTTT.

The V gene is TRBV4-3, the J gene TRBJ2-4, with TRBD2 identical over 7 bases. CDR1 LGHNA and CDR2 YSLEER come from the germline V gene. The CDR3 spans 19 residues. V was clipped by 0 bases and J by 2 bases; unmatched bases: 13. In DNA, the CDR3 is TGCGCCAGCAGCCAAGATGTCACGGGGAGGGGCAGACCCAAAAACATTCAGTACTTC. Encoded protein: CASSQDVTGRGRPKNIQYF.

The chain carries TRBV2 and TRBJ2-7; D perhaps matches TRBD1 (6 bases). Germline-derived CDR1 and CDR2 are SNHLY and FYNNEI. The V end lost 1 base, the J end lost 5 bases, and 12 bases lay between the germline ends. There are 14 residues in the CDR3. CDR3 nucleotides: TGTGCCAGCAGTGAAGTGGTACAGGGAAACGAGCAGTACGTC. Translation gives CASSEVVQGNEQYV.

V usage is TRBV28 and J usage is TRBJ1-3; D gene ambiguous. CDR3 length equals 12 residues. The ends were cut back, 5 bases at V and 6 bases at J, with 8 bases in the middle. Germline V gene lookup returns CDR1 MDHEN and CDR2 SYDVKM. Written as DNA, the CDR3 is TGTGCCAGCAGTCCCAATGTAAACACCATATATTTT. Translating it yields CASSPNVNTIYF.

This sequence joins TRBV4-1 and TRBJ1-4, with D tentatively TRBD1 (5 bases). The CDR3 length is 15 residues. Trimming cost V 2 bases and J 3 bases, with 10 bases left between them. Germline V CDR1 and CDR2: MGHRA, YSYEKL. In nucleotides, the CDR3 is TGCGCCAGCAGCCAATCCAGGGCCCCTAATGAAAAACTGTTTTTT. The encoded protein is CASSQSRAPNEKLFF.

Relative to its sample, this clone is medium-sized (0.01 to 0.1%). The chain has TRBV7-2 and TRBJ1-6; D perhaps matches TRBD1 (6 bases). Trimming shortened V by 6 bases and J by 14 bases, and 14 bases separated the two germline ends. Germline lookup yields CDR1 SGHTA and CDR2 FQGNSA. This CDR3 has 12 residues. Here the CDR3 reads CASSLSGVTLHF. In nucleotides, the CDR3 is TGTGCCAGCAGTTTATCAGGGGTCACCCTCCACTTT.

This clone was detected only once. V and J are TRBV6-5 and TRBJ2-2, with a weak D call TRBD2 (7 bases). The germline V and J ends were trimmed by 4 bases and 4 bases, with 13 bases remaining between them. CDR3 length: 15 amino acids. CDR1 and CDR2 from the germline V gene are MNHEY and SVGAGI. CDR3: CASSWGGMGTGELFF. The DNA for the CDR3 is TGTGCCAGCAGTTGGGGGGGCATGGGCACCGGGGAGCTGTTTTTT.

V is TRBV10-2 and J is TRBJ1-3, with a possible D match to TRBD1 (6 bases). The length of the CDR3 is 14 residues. V lost 6 bases and J lost 0, with 9 bases in between. The germline CDR1 and CDR2 sequences are WSHSY and SAAADI. As DNA, the CDR3 is TGCGCCAGCAGGGGCAGGGGCTCTGGAAACACCATATATTTT. The encoded protein is CASRGRGSGNTIYF.

The chain combines TRBV2 with TRBJ2-5, with D uncertain. The ends were cut back, 2 bases at V and 3 bases at J, with 4 bases in the middle. Germline CDR1 and CDR2: SNHLY and FYNNEI. The CDR3 totals 12 residues. CDR3 sequence (DNA): TGTGCCAGCAGTGAAATTAAAGAGACCCAGTACTTC. Translation: CASSEIKETQYF.

This clone showed up just once. This chain connects TRBV7-2 to TRBJ1-1; TRBD1 is a possible D gene (6 bases). V lost 4 bases to trimming and J lost 2 bases, with 17 bases between them. The CDR3 has 16 amino acids. Germline assignment: CDR1 SGHTA and CDR2 FQGNSA. The DNA for the CDR3 is TGTGCCAGCAGCTCCCACCACAGGGAGTTAAACACTGAAGCTTTCTTT. It is translated as CASSSHHRELNTEAFF.

This clone was seen once. The chain recombines TRBV11-2 with TRBJ2-1; D might be TRBD2 (5 bases). The CDR3 totals 16 residues. Trimming removed 1 base from V and 3 bases from J, with 13 bases in between. Germline CDR1 SGHAT, CDR2 FQNNGV. The DNA for the CDR3 is TGTGCCAGCAGCTTAGCAAGGTGGGGAGACTACAATGAGCAGTTCTTC. Translated, it gives CASSLARWGDYNEQFF.

The chain employs TRBV28 and TRBJ1-1, with a possible D match to TRBD1 (6 bases). Deletions cut 5 bases from V and 4 bases from J, with 11 bases between. The CDR3 extends over 13 amino acids. Germline V gives CDR1 MDHEN, CDR2 SYDVKM. The CDR3 reads CASSPVRGTEAFF. The CDR3 coding sequence is TGTGCCAGCAGTCCAGTCAGGGGCACTGAAGCTTTCTTT.

J is TRBJ2-7 and V is TRBV5-1; TRBD2 is a possible D gene (5 bases). V was clipped by 5 bases and J by 5 bases, with 8 bases between them. CDR3 length: 11 amino acids. The germline V gene has CDR1 SGHRS and CDR2 YFSETQ. The DNA of the CDR3 is TGCGCCAGCAGTCTGGGAGACGAGCAGTACTTC. Translating it yields CASSLGDEQYF.

The chain has TRBV2 and TRBJ1-1; perhaps TRBD1 as D (5 bases). Germline CDR1 reads SNHLY; CDR2 reads FYNNEI. The CDR3 is 12 amino acids. Trimming stripped 10 bases from V and 5 bases from J, with 14 bases between. CDR3 loop: CAILRGGTEAFF. The CDR3 nucleotides read TGTGCCATTCTCCGGGGGGGGACTGAAGCTTTCTTT.